One sample yielded the 20 T cell receptor beta chains listed below, sequenced in a study of metastatic and nonmetastatic thyroid tumors. Ahead of thyroid surgery, no patient had received treatment of any kind. TCRdb redid the clone calls on the PCR reads using MiXCR. The sample consists of about 22,000 clones, about 14% of them appearing once. The sequencing sample was made of tumor tissue. Every receptor here comes from a female donor with papillary thyroid cancer or a benign thyroid nodule (not recorded which). Some clones in this sample may be carry-over from other donors' samples.

There are many counts of this clone. The chain combines TRBV5-1 with TRBJ1-2, with a possible D match to TRBD1 (6 bases). This CDR3 contains 15 residues. The ends were cut back, 0 bases at V and 4 bases at J, with 13 bases in the middle. Looked up from germline, CDR1 is SGHRS and CDR2 is YFSETQ. CDR3 sequence (DNA): TGCGCCAGCAGCTTGGAGCCGGGACAACGCTATGGCTACACCTTC. This sequence encodes CASSLEPGQRYGYTF.

This clone has ten or more counts. The CDR3 nucleotides read TGTGCCAGCAGCGCTAGGAGCAACTTTAATGAAAAACTGTTTTTT. Amino acid sequence: CASSARSNFNEKLFF. The chain uses TRBV5-6 and TRBJ1-4, with D unresolved. Germline CDR1 is SGHDT and CDR2 is YYEEEE. Trimming cost V 4 bases and J 4 bases, with 14 bases left between them. The CDR3 has 15 residues.

CDR3 sequence (DNA): TGTGCCTGGTCCAACCTCAGGGGGGGTTACAATGAGCAGTTCTTC. This sequence encodes CAWSNLRGGYNEQFF. J is TRBJ2-1 and V is TRBV30, with D perhaps being TRBD1 or TRBD2 (7 bases each). The CDR3 spans 15 residues. CDR1 and CDR2 (germline): GTSNPN, SVGIG (reference sequence). Deletions cut 5 bases from V and 4 bases from J, with 18 bases between.

This chain uses TRBV5-1 with TRBJ1-2, with a weak D call TRBD1 (6 bases). CDR1 and CDR2 (germline): SGHRS, YFSETQ. Trimming removed 4 bases at V and 5 bases at J, with 18 bases between. This CDR3 has 15 amino acids. CDR3: CASSKIPPGDYGYTF. CDR3 DNA sequence: TGCGCCAGCAGCAAGATACCCCCAGGGGATTATGGCTACACCTTC.

The sample holds a few counts of this clone. The chain employs TRBV6-1 and TRBJ1-6, with D possibly being TRBD1 (6 bases). The length of the CDR3 is 14 residues. V dropped 6 bases and J dropped 6 bases, with 12 bases sitting between them. The germline V gene encodes CDR1 MNHNS and CDR2 SASEGT. Here the CDR3 DNA reads TGTGCCAGCAGGGGGGGACACTCTAATTCACCCCTCCACTTT. It codes for CASRGGHSNSPLHF.

The DNA for the CDR3 is TGTGCCAGCTCACCCCCCGGGACTGGAGTTCTCTACGAGCAGTACTTC. Translating gives CASSPPGTGVLYEQYF. The V gene is TRBV18, the J gene TRBJ2-7; D might be TRBD2 (6 bases). CDR3 length equals 16 residues. CDR1 is KGHSH, CDR2 LQKENI, per germline. Trimming took 3 bases from V and 3 from J, leaving 18 bases between them.

This clone was counted at least ten times. Likely a read error: the CDR3 ends without its conserved phenylalanine or tryptophan. V and J are TRBV20-1 and TRBJ2-7, with 9 bases lining up with TRBD2. Germline CDR1 is DFQATT and CDR2 is SNEGSKA (reference sequence). With V trimmed by 2 bases and J by 1 base, 3 bases remained unmatched. This CDR3 has 14 residues. In DNA, the CDR3 is TGCAGTGCTAGACGACTAGCGGATTCCTACGAGCAGTACTTA. Amino acid sequence: CSARRLADSYEQYL.

This clone appeared many times. This sequence joins TRBV20-1 and TRBJ2-7; tentatively, D is TRBD2 (6 bases). V lost 6 bases and J 7 bases, leaving 16 bases between the germline ends. CDR1 is DFQATT and CDR2 is SNEGSKA in the germline V gene (reference sequence). The CDR3 is 12 residues long. The CDR3 loop is CSANARLEEQYF. The CDR3 nucleotides read TGCAGTGCAAACGCTAGACTAGAGGAGCAGTACTTC.

This clone was recorded many times. The V call is TRBV11-2, the J call TRBJ2-7; 12 nucleotides agree with TRBD2. The germline gives CDR1 SGHAT, CDR2 FQNNGV. The CDR3 extends over 14 amino acids. V lost 7 bases, J lost 7 bases, and 8 bases stayed unmatched. This CDR3 is CASTPTSGSSEQYF. The CDR3 DNA reads TGTGCCAGCACCCCGACTAGCGGGAGTTCGGAGCAGTACTTC.

This clone was counted ten times or more. The genes are TRBV4-1 and TRBJ1-5; D is ambiguous. This CDR3 contains 13 residues. CDR1 and CDR2 from the germline V gene are MGHRA and YSYEKL. Trimming removed 5 bases from V and 4 bases from J, with 9 bases in between. DNA for the CDR3: TGCGCCAGCAGCGTTGACCTAAATCAGCCCCAGCATTTT. Encoded protein: CASSVDLNQPQHF.

This clone was found many times. V gene TRBV7-9 combines with J gene TRBJ1-2, with D unclear. Germline CDR1 reads SEHNR; CDR2 reads FQNEAQ (reference sequence). The CDR3 covers 12 residues. V was clipped by 2 bases and J by 5 bases, with 6 bases between them. In DNA form, the CDR3 reads TGTGCCAGCAGCTTACTCGAATATGGCTACACCTTC. Amino acids: CASSLLEYGYTF.

This clone has at least ten counts. For the CDR3, the DNA is TGTGCCAGCAGCTTAGCGGGAGCTGGAGATACGCAGTATTTT. Translating gives CASSLAGAGDTQYF. The chain is built from TRBV7-3 and TRBJ2-3; 7 bases agree with TRBD2. After removal of 2 bases from V and 5 bases from J, the junction contained 4 bases not matched to a gene. Germline assignment: CDR1 SGHTA and CDR2 FQGTGA. CDR3 length: 14 amino acids. Variable domain in full (rest from reference TRBV7-3 and TRBJ2-3): GAGVSQTPSNKVTEKGKYVELRCDPISGHTALYWYRQSLGQGPEFLIYFQGTGAADDSGLPNDRFFAVRPEGSVSTLKIQRTERGDSAVYLCASSLAGAGDTQYFGPGTRLTVL.

This clone was counted only a few times. The gene calls are TRBV19 and TRBJ2-7; D uncertain. Germline V lookup: CDR1 LNHDA, CDR2 SQIVND (reference sequence). The CDR3 consists of 14 residues. V was cut by 6 bases and J by 0 bases, with 12 bases left in between. This CDR3 reads CASREGCSSYEQYF. Written as DNA, the CDR3 is TGTGCCAGTAGGGAAGGGTGTAGCTCCTACGAGCAGTACTTC.

In this sample, this clone turned up once. The chain recombines TRBV5-1 with TRBJ2-7; D unresolved. With 0 bases removed from V and 0 bases from J, the gap between germline ends came to 13 bases. The CDR3 totals 16 residues. Germline V lookup: CDR1 SGHRS, CDR2 YFSETQ. The CDR3 DNA reads as TGCGCCAGCAGCTTGGCCCAGACTTGGAACTCCTACGAGCAGTACTTC. Its protein is CASSLAQTWNSYEQYF.

This clone has at least ten counts. J is TRBJ2-7 and V is TRBV14, with TRBD2 identical over 9 bases. There are 13 residues in the CDR3. Germline CDR1 SGHDN, CDR2 FVKESK. The J segment lost 2 bases and the V segment lost 7 bases, leaving 3 bases of the junction unmatched. The CDR3 reads CASTKRGAYEQYF. The CDR3 nucleotides read TGTGCCAGCACGAAGCGGGGGGCCTACGAGCAGTACTTC.

Only one count was recorded for this clone. V and J are TRBV30 and TRBJ1-5; 7 nucleotides match TRBD1. The length of the CDR3 is 15 residues. Germline lookup yields CDR1 GTSNPN and CDR2 SVGIG (reference sequence). J gave up 0 bases and V 0 bases, and 2 bases lay outside the gene matches. CDR3 sequence: CAWSVGTVSNQPQHF. The CDR3 DNA reads as TGTGCCTGGAGTGTAGGGACAGTTAGCAATCAGCCCCAGCATTTT.

This clone was recorded a few times. The chain is built from TRBV11-2 and TRBJ2-5, with D unclear. V dropped 4 bases and J dropped 3 bases, with 12 bases sitting between them. CDR3 length: 14 amino acids. Germline values: CDR1 SGHAT, CDR2 FQNNGV. DNA for the CDR3: TGTGCCAGCAGCTCAGAATGGAGAGAAGAGACCCAGTACTTC. Translating it yields CASSSEWREETQYF.

The chain links TRBV6-1 to TRBJ2-1, with D unclear. The CDR3 is made up of 13 amino acids. Germline V lookup: CDR1 MNHNS, CDR2 SASEGT. Trimming shortened V by 4 bases and J by 4 bases, and 8 bases separated the two germline ends. The CDR3 coding sequence is TGTGCCAGCAGTGTCGCTTGGTACAATGAGCAGTTCTTC. Its translation is CASSVAWYNEQFF.

This clone was seen repeatedly, ten times or more. The CDR3 bases are TGTGCCAGCAGCTCAAGGGGCAGGGCCTCTGGAAACACCATATATTTT. Translated, it gives CASSSRGRASGNTIYF. The chain employs TRBV7-8 and TRBJ1-3; D is perhaps TRBD1 (5 bases). The CDR3 has 16 amino acids. V lost 4 bases to trimming and J lost 0 bases, with 13 bases between them. Germline V gene lookup returns CDR1 SGHVS and CDR2 FQNEAQ.

This clone was seen at least ten times. The chain couples TRBV2 to TRBJ2-1, with 14 bases matching TRBD2. The CDR3 runs 18 residues. Trimming removed 10 bases from V and 6 bases from J; junction bases left unmatched: 17. Germline loops: CDR1 SNHLY, CDR2 FYNNEI. The CDR3: CATGPGLAGEGWGNEQFF. CDR3 DNA sequence: TGTGCCACCGGACCGGGACTAGCGGGAGAGGGATGGGGCAATGAGCAGTTCTTC.